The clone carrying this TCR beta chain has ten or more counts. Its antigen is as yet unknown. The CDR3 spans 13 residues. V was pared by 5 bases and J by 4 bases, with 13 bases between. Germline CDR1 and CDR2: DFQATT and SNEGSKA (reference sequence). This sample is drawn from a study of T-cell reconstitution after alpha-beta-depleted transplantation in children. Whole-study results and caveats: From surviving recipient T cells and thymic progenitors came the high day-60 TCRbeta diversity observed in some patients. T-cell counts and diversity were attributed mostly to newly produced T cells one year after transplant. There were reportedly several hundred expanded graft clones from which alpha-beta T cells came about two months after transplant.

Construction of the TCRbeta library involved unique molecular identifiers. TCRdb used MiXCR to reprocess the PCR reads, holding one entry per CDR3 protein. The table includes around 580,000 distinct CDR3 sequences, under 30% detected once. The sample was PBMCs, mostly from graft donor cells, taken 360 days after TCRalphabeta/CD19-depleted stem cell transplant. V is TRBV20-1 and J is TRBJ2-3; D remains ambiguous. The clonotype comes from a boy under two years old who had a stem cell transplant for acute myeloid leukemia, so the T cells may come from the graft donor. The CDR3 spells CSARLPTADTQYF. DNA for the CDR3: TGCAGTGCTCGACTCCCCACGGCAGATACGCAGTATTTT.